These 20 T cell receptor beta chains came from one sample sequenced in a study of long-term antiretroviral therapy in people with HIV (dated by TCRdb to between 2021 and 2024). The immunoSEQ hsTCRB v3.0 assay was used at survey level resolution to sequence the TRB variable region. What TCRdb holds here is the immuneACCESS table cut down to in-frame rearrangements. Part of the clones is not present; checked against another copy, under half of the missing clones reflect an unresolved V gene, and the others are unexplained. Within this sample are about 20,000 clones, with 75% to 90% of them counted one time only. 8.5% to 10% of the sample goes to the ten largest clones. The material was unsorted PBMCs, obtained 1.2 years after starting antiretroviral therapy. These receptors all stem from a middle-aged woman with HIV.

The count of this clone is one. This chain connects TRBV18 to TRBJ2-1; 11 bases map to TRBD2. The germline gives CDR1 KGHSH, CDR2 LQKENI. The V and J ends lost 3 bases and 7 bases, in that order; junction bases with no gene match: 14. CDR3 length: 18 residues. DNA of the CDR3: TGTGCCAGCTCACCCTCTTCCCCTCTAGCGGGAGGTTTAAATGAGCAGTTCTTC. Its translation: CASSPSSPLAGGLNEQFF.

The V and J genes are TRBV4-3 and TRBJ2-2, with 8 bases lining up with TRBD2. Germline assignment: CDR1 LGHNA and CDR2 YSLEER. Germline trimming cut 0 bases from V and 4 bases from J; bases unmatched to any gene: 4. The CDR3 sequence is 16 residues long. DNA for the CDR3: TGCGCCAGCAGCCAAGAGGCAAGCGGGAGCACCGGGGAGCTGTTTTTT. Its protein product is CASSQEASGSTGELFF.

The chain is built from TRBV15 and TRBJ1-1; tentatively, D is TRBD1 (5 bases). This CDR3 region has 13 residues. Germline V gene lookup returns CDR1 LNHNV and CDR2 YYDKDF (reference sequence). V gave up 5 bases and J gave up 3 bases, with 10 bases separating them. The chain's CDR3 is CATSEGWDTEAFF. CDR3 sequence (DNA): TGTGCCACCAGCGAGGGGTGGGACACTGAAGCTTTCTTT.

The rearrangement joins TRBV5-1 to TRBJ2-5; 13 bases map to TRBD2. V gave up 2 bases and J gave up 2 bases; unmatched junction bases: 3. Looked up from germline, CDR1 is SGHRS and CDR2 is YFSETQ. The CDR3 contains 16 residues. DNA of the CDR3: TGCGCCAGCAGCTTCGGACTAGCGGGAGTTCAAGAGACCCAGTACTTC. Protein sequence: CASSFGLAGVQETQYF.

The chain couples TRBV10-1 to TRBJ2-7, with 11 nucleotides matching TRBD1. Germline trimming cut 3 bases from V and 3 bases from J; bases unmatched to any gene: 4. This CDR3 has 15 residues. The V gene's germline CDR1 is WNHNN and CDR2 SYGVQD (reference sequence). CDR3 residues: CASSEVGQGVYEQYF. CDR3 bases: TGCGCCAGCAGTGAAGTGGGACAGGGGGTCTACGAGCAGTACTTC.

This sequence joins TRBV5-1 and TRBJ2-7, with TRBD1 matching over 8 bases. Trimming cost V 3 bases and J 2 bases; bases outside gene matches: 4. Germline CDR1 reads SGHRS; CDR2 reads YFSETQ. CDR3 size: 14 residues. The CDR3 here is CASSSGQVTYEQYF. DNA for the CDR3: TGCGCCAGCAGCTCGGGACAGGTGACCTACGAGCAGTACTTC.

The chain links TRBV13 to TRBJ1-1, with D unresolved. V lost 0 bases, J lost 8 bases, and 7 bases lay in between. This CDR3 has 12 residues. The germline V gene encodes CDR1 PRHDT and CDR2 FYEKMQ (reference sequence). Here the CDR3 reads CASSLGRYEAFF. The CDR3 bases are TGTGCCAGCAGCTTAGGTAGATACGAAGCTTTCTTT.

The genes are TRBV25-1 and TRBJ2-2; perhaps TRBD2 as D (6 bases). The germline gives CDR1 MGHDK, CDR2 SYGVNS. V was cut by 0 bases and J by 4 bases, with 18 bases left in between. The CDR3 contains 18 residues. As DNA, the CDR3 is TGTGCCAGCAGTGAATATAATTGGAGGGCGGGGCGCACCGGGGAGCTGTTTTTT. Protein sequence: CASSEYNWRAGRTGELFF.

The rearrangement uses TRBV7-9 and TRBJ1-2; possible D gene TRBD1, 6 bases. The CDR3 covers 14 residues. Trimming shortened V by 7 bases and J by 7 bases, and 19 bases separated the two germline ends. The germline CDR1 and CDR2 sequences are SEHNR and FQNEAQ (reference sequence). Written as DNA, the CDR3 is TGTGCCAGCACCACGGAGGGGGAGGCGGCTGGCTACACCTTC. It yields the protein CASTTEGEAAGYTF.

This chain uses TRBV9 with TRBJ2-7, with D perhaps TRBD1 or TRBD2 (5 bases each). With 2 bases removed from V and 3 bases from J, the gap between germline ends came to 12 bases. Germline CDR1 and CDR2: SGDLS and YYNGEE. The CDR3 is made up of 14 amino acids. DNA of the CDR3: TGTGCCAGCAGCGTGGGACCGGGTGACTACGAGCAGTACTTC. Its translation: CASSVGPGDYEQYF.

V usage is TRBV7-8 and J usage is TRBJ2-7, with D perhaps matching TRBD2 (7 bases). V shed 10 bases and J shed 5 bases, with 21 bases lying between them. From germline, CDR1 is SGHVS and CDR2 FQNEAQ. There are 14 residues in the CDR3. CDR3 loop: CATQPGGRSHEQYF. The CDR3 DNA follows: TGTGCCACCCAACCCGGGGGGCGCAGCCACGAGCAGTACTTC. The variable domain in full, with the rest retrieved from reference TRBV7-8 and TRBJ2-7, is GAGVSQSPRYKVAKRGQDVALRCDPISGHVSLFWYQQALGQGPEFLTYFQNEAQLDKSGLPSDRFFAERPEGSVSTLKIQRTQQEDSAVYLCATQPGGRSHEQYFGPGTRLTVT.

This chain links TRBV7-6 with TRBJ2-5; 10 bases fit TRBD2. V dropped 5 bases and J dropped 2; count of bases not matched to a gene: 2. The germline CDR1 and CDR2 sequences are SGHVS and FNYEAQ. CDR3 size: 14 residues. The CDR3: CASSLLAGQETQYF. For the CDR3, the DNA is TGTGCCAGCAGCCTACTAGCGGGGCAAGAGACCCAGTACTTC.

V gene TRBV19 combines with J gene TRBJ2-7; the match to TRBD1 covers 9 bases. The CDR3 covers 15 residues. V gave up 4 bases and J gave up 1 base; unmatched junction bases: 5. Germline CDR1 and CDR2: LNHDA and SQIVND (reference sequence). CDR3 amino acids: CASSTPGQGSYEQYF. The CDR3 DNA is TGTGCCAGTAGTACACCGGGACAGGGATCCTACGAGCAGTACTTC.

V is TRBV19 and J is TRBJ2-1; D gene ambiguous. The V gene's germline CDR1 is LNHDA and CDR2 SQIVND (reference sequence). V was clipped by 3 bases and J by 5 bases, with 14 bases between them. The CDR3 length is 15 residues. CDR3 protein: CASSIMVQGNNEQFF. The CDR3 nucleotides are TGTGCCAGTAGTATTATGGTACAAGGGAACAATGAGCAGTTCTTC.

V and J are TRBV7-8 and TRBJ2-5; the D is unclear. CDR1 SGHVS and CDR2 FQNEAQ come from the germline V gene. The CDR3 has 14 residues. V shed 0 bases and J shed 4 bases, with 9 bases lying between them. The CDR3 loop is CASSLARSRETQYF. CDR3 sequence (DNA): TGTGCCAGCAGCTTAGCGAGGAGTCGAGAGACCCAGTACTTC.

This clone was picked up a small number of times. The chain recombines TRBV18 with TRBJ1-5; D unclear. V was pared by 4 bases and J by 4 bases, with 11 bases between. The length of the CDR3 is 14 residues. Per germline, CDR1 KGHSH and CDR2 LQKENI. The CDR3 DNA is TGTGCCAGCTCACGGGCTTTGGCGAATCAGCCCCAGCATTTT. Amino acid sequence: CASSRALANQPQHF.

This clone was observed a few times. V gene TRBV6-1 combines with J gene TRBJ1-3; D perhaps matches TRBD1 (5 bases). This CDR3 is built from 15 residues. The ends were cut back, 2 bases at V and 3 bases at J, with 11 bases in the middle. CDR1 and CDR2 (germline): MNHNS, SASEGT. CDR3 amino acids: CASSESGGVGNTIYF. The DNA for the CDR3 is TGTGCCAGCAGTGAATCCGGAGGGGTTGGAAACACCATATATTTT.

The chain uses TRBV7-9 and TRBJ1-4; 10 bases match TRBD1. The junction had 9 bases not matched to a gene; V was cut back by 4 bases and J by 4 bases. The CDR3 consists of 17 residues. Germline V lookup: CDR1 SEHNR, CDR2 FQNEAQ (reference sequence). The CDR3 spells CASSSDRGRMRNEKLFF. The CDR3 coding sequence is TGTGCCAGCAGCTCAGACAGGGGGCGGATGCGTAATGAAAAACTGTTTTTT.

V is TRBV27 and J is TRBJ2-5; D gene uncertain. The ends were cut back, 2 bases at V and 3 bases at J, with 16 bases in the middle. Looked up from germline, CDR1 is MNHEY and CDR2 is SMNVEV (reference sequence). The CDR3 runs 16 residues. The CDR3 region has the DNA TGTGCCAGCAGTTTAACGGTGGTGTCGTCGAAAGAGACCCAGTACTTC. This translates into CASSLTVVSSKETQYF.

The CDR3 spells CATRAGGPPSEQYF. DNA of the CDR3: TGTGCCACCCGAGCGGGAGGGCCCCCCAGCGAGCAGTACTTC. The rearrangement uses TRBV19 and TRBJ2-7, with TRBD2 matching over 10 bases. The length of the CDR3 is 14 residues. V shed 10 bases, J shed 6 bases, and the junction held 12 bases outside the gene matches. Looked up from germline, CDR1 is LNHDA and CDR2 is SQIVND (reference sequence).